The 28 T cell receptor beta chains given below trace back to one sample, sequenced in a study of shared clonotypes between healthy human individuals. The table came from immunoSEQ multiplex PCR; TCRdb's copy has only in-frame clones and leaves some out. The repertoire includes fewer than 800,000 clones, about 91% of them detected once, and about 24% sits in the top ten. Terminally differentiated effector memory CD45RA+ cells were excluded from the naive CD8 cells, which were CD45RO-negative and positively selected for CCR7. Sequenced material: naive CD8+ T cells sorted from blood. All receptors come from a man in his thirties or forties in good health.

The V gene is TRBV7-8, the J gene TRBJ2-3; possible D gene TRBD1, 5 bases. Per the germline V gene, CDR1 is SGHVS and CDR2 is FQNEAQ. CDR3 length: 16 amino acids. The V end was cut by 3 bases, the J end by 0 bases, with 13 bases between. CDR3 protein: CASSFLQEISTDTQYF. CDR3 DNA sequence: TGTGCCAGCAGCTTTTTACAGGAGATAAGCACAGATACGCAGTATTTT.

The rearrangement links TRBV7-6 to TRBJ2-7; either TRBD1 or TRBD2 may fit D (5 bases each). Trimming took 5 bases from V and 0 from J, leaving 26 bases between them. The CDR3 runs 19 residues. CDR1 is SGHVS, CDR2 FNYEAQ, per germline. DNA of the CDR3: TGTGCCAGCAGCCGTCACAGGACTTCGACGGGACGGAGCTCCTACGAGCAGTACTTC. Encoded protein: CASSRHRTSTGRSSYEQYF.

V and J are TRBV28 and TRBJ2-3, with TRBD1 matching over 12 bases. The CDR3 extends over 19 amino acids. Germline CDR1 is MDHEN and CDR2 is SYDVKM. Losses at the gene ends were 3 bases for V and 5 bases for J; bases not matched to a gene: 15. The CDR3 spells CASSFPPTGTGGIVDTQYF. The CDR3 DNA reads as TGTGCCAGCAGTTTCCCCCCTACCGGGACAGGGGGCATTGTAGATACGCAGTATTTT.

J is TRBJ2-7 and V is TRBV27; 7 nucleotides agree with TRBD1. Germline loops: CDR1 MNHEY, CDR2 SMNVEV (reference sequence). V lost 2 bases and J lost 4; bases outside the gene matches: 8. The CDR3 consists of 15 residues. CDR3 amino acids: CASSLTTGISYEQYF. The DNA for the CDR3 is TGTGCCAGCAGTTTAACGACAGGGATATCATACGAGCAGTACTTC.

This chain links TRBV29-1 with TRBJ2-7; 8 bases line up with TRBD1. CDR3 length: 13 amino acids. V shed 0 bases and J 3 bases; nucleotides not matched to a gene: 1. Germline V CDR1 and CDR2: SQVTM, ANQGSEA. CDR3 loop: CSVEETGDYEQYF. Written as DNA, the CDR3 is TGCAGCGTTGAAGAGACAGGGGACTACGAGCAGTACTTC.

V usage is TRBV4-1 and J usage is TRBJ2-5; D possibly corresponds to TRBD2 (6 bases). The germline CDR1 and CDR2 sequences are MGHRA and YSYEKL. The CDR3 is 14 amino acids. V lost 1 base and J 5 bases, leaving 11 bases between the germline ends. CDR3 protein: CASSQARGRETQYF. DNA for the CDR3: TGCGCCAGCAGCCAAGCTCGTGGGAGGGAGACCCAGTACTTC.

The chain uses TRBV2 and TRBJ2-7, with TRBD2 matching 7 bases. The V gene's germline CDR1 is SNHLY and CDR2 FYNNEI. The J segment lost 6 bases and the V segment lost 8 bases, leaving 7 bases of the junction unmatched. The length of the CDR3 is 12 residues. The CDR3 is CASAGEVLEQYF. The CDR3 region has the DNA TGTGCCAGCGCGGGAGAGGTCCTCGAGCAGTACTTC. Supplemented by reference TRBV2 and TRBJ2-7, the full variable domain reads EPEVTQTPSHQVTQMGQEVILRCVPISNHLYFYWYRQILGQKVEFLVSFYNNEISEKSEIFDDQFSVERPDGSNFTLKIRSTKLEDSAMYFCASAGEVLEQYFGPGTRLTVT.

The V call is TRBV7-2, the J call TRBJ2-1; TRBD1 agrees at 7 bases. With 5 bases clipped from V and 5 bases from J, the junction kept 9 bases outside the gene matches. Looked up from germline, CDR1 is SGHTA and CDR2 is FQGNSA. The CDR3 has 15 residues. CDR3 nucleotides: TGTGCCAGCAGCGCAGGTGGGACAGTGAACAATGAGCAGTTCTTC. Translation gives CASSAGGTVNNEQFF.

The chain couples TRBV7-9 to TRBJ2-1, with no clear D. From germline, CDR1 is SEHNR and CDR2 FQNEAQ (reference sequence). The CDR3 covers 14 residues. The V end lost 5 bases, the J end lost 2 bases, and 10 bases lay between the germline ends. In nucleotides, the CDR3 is TGTGCCAGCAGCCCTTCTGAGACCTACAATGAGCAGTTCTTC. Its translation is CASSPSETYNEQFF.

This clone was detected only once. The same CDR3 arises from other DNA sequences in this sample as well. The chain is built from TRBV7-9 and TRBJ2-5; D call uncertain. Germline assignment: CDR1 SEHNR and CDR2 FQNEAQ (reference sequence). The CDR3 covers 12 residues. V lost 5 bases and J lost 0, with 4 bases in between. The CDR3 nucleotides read TGTGCCAGCAGCCCCTACCAAGAGACCCAGTACTTC. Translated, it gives CASSPYQETQYF.

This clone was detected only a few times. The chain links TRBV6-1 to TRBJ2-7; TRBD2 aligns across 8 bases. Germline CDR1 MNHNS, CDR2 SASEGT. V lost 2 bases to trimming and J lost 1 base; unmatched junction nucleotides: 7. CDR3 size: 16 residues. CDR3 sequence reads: CASSEPAGGSSYEQYF. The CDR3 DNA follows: TGTGCCAGCAGTGAACCTGCGGGGGGCTCATCCTACGAGCAGTACTTC.

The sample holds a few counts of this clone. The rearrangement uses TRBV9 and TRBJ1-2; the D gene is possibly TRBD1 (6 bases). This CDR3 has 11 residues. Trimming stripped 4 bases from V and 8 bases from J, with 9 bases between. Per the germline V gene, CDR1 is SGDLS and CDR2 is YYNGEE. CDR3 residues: CASSPGTGYTF. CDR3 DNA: TGTGCCAGCAGCCCCGGGACAGGCTACACCTTC.

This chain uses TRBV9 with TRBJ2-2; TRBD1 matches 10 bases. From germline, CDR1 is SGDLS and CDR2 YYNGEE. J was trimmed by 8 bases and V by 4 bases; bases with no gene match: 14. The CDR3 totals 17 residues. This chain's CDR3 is CASSLPRGTGVSGELFF. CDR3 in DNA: TGTGCCAGCAGCTTACCCCGGGGGACAGGGGTTTCGGGGGAGCTGTTTTTT. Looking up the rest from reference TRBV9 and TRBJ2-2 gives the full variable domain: DSGVTQTPKHLITATGQRVTLRCSPRSGDLSVYWYQQSLDQGLQFLIQYYNGEERAKGNILERFSAQQFPDLHSELNLSSLELGDSALYFCASSLPRGTGVSGELFFGEGSRLTVL.

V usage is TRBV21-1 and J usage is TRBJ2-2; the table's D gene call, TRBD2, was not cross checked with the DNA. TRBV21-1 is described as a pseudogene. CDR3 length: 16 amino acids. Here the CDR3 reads CASSKGFRRETGELFF. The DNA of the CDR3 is TGTGCCAGCAGCAAAGGGTTTCGGAGGGAAACCGGGGAGCTGTTTTTT.

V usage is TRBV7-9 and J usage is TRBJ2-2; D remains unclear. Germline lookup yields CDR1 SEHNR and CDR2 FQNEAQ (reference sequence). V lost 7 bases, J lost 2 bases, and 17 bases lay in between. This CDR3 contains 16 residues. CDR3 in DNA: TGTGCCAGCATAGGTCCGGCGGTTTCCAACACCGGGGAGCTGTTTTTT. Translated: CASIGPAVSNTGELFF.

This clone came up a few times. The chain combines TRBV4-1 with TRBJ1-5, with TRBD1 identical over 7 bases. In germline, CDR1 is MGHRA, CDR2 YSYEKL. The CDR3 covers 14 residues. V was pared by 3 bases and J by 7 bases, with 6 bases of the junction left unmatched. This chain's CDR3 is CASSQETGVQPQHF. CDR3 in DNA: TGCGCCAGCAGCCAGGAAACAGGGGTACAGCCCCAGCATTTT.

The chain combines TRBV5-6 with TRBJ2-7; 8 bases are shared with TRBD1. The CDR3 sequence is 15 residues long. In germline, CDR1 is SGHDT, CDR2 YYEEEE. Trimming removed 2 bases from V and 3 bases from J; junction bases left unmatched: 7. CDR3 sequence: CASSFRGTGIYEQYF. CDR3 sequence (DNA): TGTGCCAGCAGCTTCCGGGGGACAGGCATCTACGAGCAGTACTTC. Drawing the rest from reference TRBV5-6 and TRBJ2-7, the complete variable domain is DAGVTQSPTHLIKTRGQQVTLRCSPKSGHDTVSWYQQALGQGPQFIFQYYEEEERQRGNFPDRFSGHQFPNYSSELNVNALLLGDSALYLCASSFRGTGIYEQYFGPGTRLTVT.

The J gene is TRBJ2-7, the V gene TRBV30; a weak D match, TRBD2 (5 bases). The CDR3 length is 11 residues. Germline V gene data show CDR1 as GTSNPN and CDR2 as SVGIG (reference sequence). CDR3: CALSASYEQYF. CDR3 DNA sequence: TGTGCGCTTAGCGCCTCCTACGAGCAGTACTTC.

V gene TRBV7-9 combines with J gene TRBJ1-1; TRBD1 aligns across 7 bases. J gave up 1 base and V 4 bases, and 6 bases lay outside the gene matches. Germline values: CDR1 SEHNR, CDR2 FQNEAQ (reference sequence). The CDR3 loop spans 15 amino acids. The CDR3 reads CASSSDDRENTEAFF. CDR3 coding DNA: TGTGCCAGCAGCTCCGATGACAGGGAGAACACTGAAGCTTTCTTT.

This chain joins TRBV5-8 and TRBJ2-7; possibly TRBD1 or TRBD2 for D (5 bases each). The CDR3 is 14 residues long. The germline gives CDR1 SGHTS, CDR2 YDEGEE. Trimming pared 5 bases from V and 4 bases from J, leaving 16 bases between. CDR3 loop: CASSSGTGSYEQYF. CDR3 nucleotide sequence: TGTGCCAGCAGTTCAGGGACGGGGAGTTACGAGCAGTACTTC.

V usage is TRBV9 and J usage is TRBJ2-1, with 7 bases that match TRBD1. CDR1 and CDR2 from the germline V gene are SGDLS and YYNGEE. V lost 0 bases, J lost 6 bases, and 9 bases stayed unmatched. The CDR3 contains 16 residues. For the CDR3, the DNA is TGTGCCAGCAGCGTAGGCGGAAGGGGGCGCGGCAATGAGCAGTTCTTC. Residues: CASSVGGRGRGNEQFF.

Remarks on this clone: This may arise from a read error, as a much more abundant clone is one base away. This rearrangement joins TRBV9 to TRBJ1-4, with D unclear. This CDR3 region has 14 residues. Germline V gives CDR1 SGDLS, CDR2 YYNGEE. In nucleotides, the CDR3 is TGTACCAGCGGGGAGGACTTAAGTCGGGGAAAAGTGTTTTTT. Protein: CTSGEDLSRGKVFF.

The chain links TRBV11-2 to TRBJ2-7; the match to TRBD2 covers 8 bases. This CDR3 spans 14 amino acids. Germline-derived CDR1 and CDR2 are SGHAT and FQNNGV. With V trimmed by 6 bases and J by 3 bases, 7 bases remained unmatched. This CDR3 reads CASSRLARDYEQYF. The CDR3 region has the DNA TGTGCCAGCAGTCGACTAGCGAGAGACTACGAGCAGTACTTC.

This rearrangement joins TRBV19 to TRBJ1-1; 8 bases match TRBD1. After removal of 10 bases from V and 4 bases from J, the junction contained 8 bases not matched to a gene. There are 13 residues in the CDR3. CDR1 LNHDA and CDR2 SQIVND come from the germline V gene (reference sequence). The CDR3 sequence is CATSRQGITEAFF. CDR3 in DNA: TGTGCCACCTCAAGACAGGGGATCACTGAAGCTTTCTTT.

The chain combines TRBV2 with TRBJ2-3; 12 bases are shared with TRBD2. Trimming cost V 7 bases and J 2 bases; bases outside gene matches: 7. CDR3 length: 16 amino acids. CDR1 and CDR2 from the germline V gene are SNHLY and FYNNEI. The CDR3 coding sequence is TGTGCCAGCATACTACTAGCGGGGGGTTCCACAGATACGCAGTATTTT. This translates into CASILLAGGSTDTQYF.

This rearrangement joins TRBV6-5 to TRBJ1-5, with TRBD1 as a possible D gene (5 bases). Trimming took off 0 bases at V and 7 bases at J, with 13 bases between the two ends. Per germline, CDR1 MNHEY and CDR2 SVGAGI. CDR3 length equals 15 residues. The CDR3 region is CASSYSGGGGQPQHF. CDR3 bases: TGTGCCAGCAGTTACTCCGGGGGGGGAGGGCAGCCCCAGCATTTT.

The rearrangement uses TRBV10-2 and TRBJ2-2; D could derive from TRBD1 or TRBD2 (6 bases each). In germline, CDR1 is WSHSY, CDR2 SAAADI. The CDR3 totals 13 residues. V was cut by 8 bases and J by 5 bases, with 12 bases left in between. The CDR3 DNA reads TGCGCCAGCGAGGGGGGCAATACCGGGGAGCTGTTTTTT. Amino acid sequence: CASEGGNTGELFF.

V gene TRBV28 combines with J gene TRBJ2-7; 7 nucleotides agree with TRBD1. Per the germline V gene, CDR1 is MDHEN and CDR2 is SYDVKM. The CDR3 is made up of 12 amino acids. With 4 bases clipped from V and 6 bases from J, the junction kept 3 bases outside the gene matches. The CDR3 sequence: CASSYEGAEQYF. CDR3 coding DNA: TGTGCCAGCAGTTACGAGGGGGCCGAGCAGTACTTC.